The table lists the clone carrying this TCR beta chain with a few counts. This sample is drawn from a study of cytomegalovirus exposure and HLA in healthy donors. Nominally healthy donors provided the samples, though records likely missed some immune exposures. Vbeta (60) and Jbeta (13) primers were used in the PCR. Sequencing used immunoSEQ multiplex PCR; TCRdb keeps in-frame clones, though not all of them. The sample includes about 150,000 clones, 60% to 85% of them seen just once. The CDR3 is 16 residues long. The V gene's germline CDR1 is SEHNR and CDR2 FQNEAQ (reference sequence). V lost 0 bases, J lost 2 bases, and 13 bases lay in between.

V usage is TRBV7-9 and J usage is TRBJ1-1; D is unclear. The origin of this receptor is a woman aged 40 to 55 in good health and CMV-seronegative. Sequenced: PBMCs. The CDR3 loop is CASSLASGRFNTEAFF. In DNA form, the CDR3 reads TGTGCCAGCAGCTTAGCATCTGGGAGATTTAACACTGAAGCTTTCTTT.